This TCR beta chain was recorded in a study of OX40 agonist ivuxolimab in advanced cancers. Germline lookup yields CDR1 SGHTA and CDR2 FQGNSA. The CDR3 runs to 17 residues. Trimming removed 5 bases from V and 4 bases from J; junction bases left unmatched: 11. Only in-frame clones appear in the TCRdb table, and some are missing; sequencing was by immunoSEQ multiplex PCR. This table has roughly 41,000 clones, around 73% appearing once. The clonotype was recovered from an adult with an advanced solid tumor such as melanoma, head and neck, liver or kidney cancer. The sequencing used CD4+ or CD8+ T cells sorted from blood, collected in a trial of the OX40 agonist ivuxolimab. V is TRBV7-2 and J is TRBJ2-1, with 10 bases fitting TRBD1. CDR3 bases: TGTGCCAGCAGCCCCCTGGGCGGGACAGGGGCTTACAATGAGCAGTTCTTC. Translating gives CASSPLGGTGAYNEQFF.